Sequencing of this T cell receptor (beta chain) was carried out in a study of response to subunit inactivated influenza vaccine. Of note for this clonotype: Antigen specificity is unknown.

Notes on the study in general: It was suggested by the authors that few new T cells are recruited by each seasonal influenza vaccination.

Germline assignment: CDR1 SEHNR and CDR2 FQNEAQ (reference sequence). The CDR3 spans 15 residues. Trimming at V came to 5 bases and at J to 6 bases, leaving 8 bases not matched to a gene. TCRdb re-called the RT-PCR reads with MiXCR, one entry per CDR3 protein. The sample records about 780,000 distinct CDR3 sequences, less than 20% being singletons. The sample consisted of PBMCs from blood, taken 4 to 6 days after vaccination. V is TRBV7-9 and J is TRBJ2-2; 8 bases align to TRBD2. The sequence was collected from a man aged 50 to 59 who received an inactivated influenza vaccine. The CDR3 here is CASSALSGISGELFF. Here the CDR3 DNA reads TGTGCCAGCAGCGCCCTTAGCGGGATTTCCGGGGAGCTGTTTTTT.